What follows describes a single TCR beta chain. As yet, its antigen is unknown. Deep sequencing aimed at 1 in 200,000 to 1 in 1 million T cells' resolution. The assay was immunoSEQ multiplex PCR, and TCRdb's table has in-frame clones only and misses some. The sample lists 100,000 to 150,000 clones, 75% to 90% occurring once. These data belong to a study of cytotoxic CD8 clonotypes in ibrutinib-treated CLL. This CDR3 region has 17 residues. CDR1 and CDR2 from the germline V gene are MDHEN and SYDVKM. V shed 4 bases and J shed 2 bases, with 20 bases lying between them. Whole-study findings and limits: Exceeding age-matched healthy donors, baseline clonality also tracked the counts of circulating CD8+ T cells. With treatment, public clonotypes, which were uncommon, either contracted or remained stable.

The TCR originated in a human donor with chronic lymphocytic leukemia. The gene calls are TRBV28 and TRBJ2-5, with a possible D match to TRBD1 (6 bases). The sample in question was PBMCs, obtained after 24 months of ibrutinib treatment. DNA of the CDR3: TGTGCCAGCAGTTATGAGAGGCAGGGGCTTTCTCAAGAGACCCAGTACTTC. This sequence encodes CASSYERQGLSQETQYF.